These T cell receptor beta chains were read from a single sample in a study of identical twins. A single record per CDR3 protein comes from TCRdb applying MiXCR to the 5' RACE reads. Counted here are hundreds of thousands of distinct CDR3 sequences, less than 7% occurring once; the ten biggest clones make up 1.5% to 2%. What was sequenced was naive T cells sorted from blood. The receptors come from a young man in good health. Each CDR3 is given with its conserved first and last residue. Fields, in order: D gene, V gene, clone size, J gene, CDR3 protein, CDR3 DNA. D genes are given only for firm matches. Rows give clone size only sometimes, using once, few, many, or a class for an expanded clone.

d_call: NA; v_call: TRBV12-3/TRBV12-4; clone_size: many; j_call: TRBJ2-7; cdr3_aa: CASSLRDGGYEQYF; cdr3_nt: TGTGCCAGCAGTTTAAGGGACGGCGGTTACGAGCAGTACTTC
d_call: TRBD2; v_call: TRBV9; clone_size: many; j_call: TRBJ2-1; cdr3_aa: CASSGKRTSGSNEQFF; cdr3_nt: TGTGCCAGCAGCGGAAAGAGGACTAGCGGGAGTAATGAGCAGTTCTTC
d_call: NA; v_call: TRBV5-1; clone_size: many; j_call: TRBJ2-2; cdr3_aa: CASSNPSVNTGELFF; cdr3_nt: TGCGCCAGCAGCAATCCTAGCGTGAACACCGGGGAGCTGTTTTTT
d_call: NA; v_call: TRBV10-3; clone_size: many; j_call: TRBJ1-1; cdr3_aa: CAISESKVAEAFF; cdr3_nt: TGTGCCATCAGTGAGTCCAAGGTAGCTGAAGCTTTCTTT
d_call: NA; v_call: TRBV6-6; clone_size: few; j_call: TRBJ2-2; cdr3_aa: CAWGENTGELFF; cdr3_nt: TGTGCCTGGGGGGAGAACACCGGGGAGCTGTTTTTT
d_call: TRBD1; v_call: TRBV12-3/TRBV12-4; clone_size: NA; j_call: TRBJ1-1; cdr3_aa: CASSSMTGIRGAAFF; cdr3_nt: TGTGCCAGCAGTTCGATGACAGGGATTAGGGGCGCAGCTTTCTTT
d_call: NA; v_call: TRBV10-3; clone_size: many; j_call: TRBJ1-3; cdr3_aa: CAISQQGGGNTIYF; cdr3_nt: TGTGCCATCAGTCAACAGGGTGGCGGAAACACCATATATTTT
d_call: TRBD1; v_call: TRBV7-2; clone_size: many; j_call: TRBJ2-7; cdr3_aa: CASSWPGQGYYEQYF; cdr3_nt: TGTGCCAGCAGCTGGCCGGGACAGGGGTACTACGAGCAGTACTTC
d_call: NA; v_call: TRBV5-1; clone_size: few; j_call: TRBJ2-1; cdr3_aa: CASSSFEGYNEQFF; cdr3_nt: TGCGCCAGCAGCTCCTTTGAGGGCTACAATGAGCAGTTCTTC
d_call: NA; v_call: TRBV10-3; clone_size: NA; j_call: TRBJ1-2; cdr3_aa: CATFLGHTIPTYGYTF; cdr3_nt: TGTGCCACGTTCCTGGGACATACAATTCCAACCTATGGCTACACCTTC
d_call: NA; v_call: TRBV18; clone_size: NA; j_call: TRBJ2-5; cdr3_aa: CASSPGRLIGIEETQYF; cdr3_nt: TGTGCCAGCTCACCGGGCAGGCTCATCGGGATCGAAGAGACCCAGTACTTC
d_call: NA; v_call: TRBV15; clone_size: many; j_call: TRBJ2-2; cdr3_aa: CATSRDHWGFNTGELFF; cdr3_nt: TGTGCCACCAGCAGAGATCACTGGGGATTTAACACCGGGGAGCTGTTTTTT
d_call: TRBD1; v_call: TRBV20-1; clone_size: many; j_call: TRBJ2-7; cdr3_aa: CSARRQGDEQYF; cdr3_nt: TGCAGTGCTAGAAGACAGGGCGACGAGCAGTACTTC
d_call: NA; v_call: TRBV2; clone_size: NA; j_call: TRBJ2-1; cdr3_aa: CASSVRDAAYNEQFF; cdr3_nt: TGTGCCAGCAGCGTCCGGGACGCCGCCTACAATGAGCAGTTCTTC